This T cell receptor beta chain is drawn from a study of blood T cell repertoires in COVID-19. About the study: Samples came from the United States, Italy and Spain, spanning acute and convalescent COVID-19. In each case, the material was cDNA or gDNA derived from T cells, B-cell-depleted T cells, or PBMCs.

This CDR3 comprises 16 residues. The V gene's germline CDR1 is LGHDT and CDR2 YNNKEL (reference sequence). After removal of 7 bases from V and 1 base from J, the junction contained 5 bases not matched to a gene. Source study methods: Amplification with reference gene primers provided the estimates of nucleated cell counts. TCRdb keeps only in-frame clones here, not all; method: immunoSEQ multiplex PCR. From that table come the V and J calls and clone size; the DNA was used to work out D and trimming. The sample shows 140,000 to 150,000 clones, roughly 82% of them seen only once. This rearrangement joins TRBV3-1 (or the pseudogene TRBV3-2) to TRBJ2-1, with TRBD2 identical over 12 bases. The receptor comes from a man in his 60s with active or convalescent COVID-19. The sequenced sample consisted of peripheral blood. The CDR3 reads CASIGGLAGSYNEQFF. As DNA, the CDR3 is TGTGCCAGCATTGGGGGACTAGCGGGTTCCTACAATGAGCAGTTCTTC.